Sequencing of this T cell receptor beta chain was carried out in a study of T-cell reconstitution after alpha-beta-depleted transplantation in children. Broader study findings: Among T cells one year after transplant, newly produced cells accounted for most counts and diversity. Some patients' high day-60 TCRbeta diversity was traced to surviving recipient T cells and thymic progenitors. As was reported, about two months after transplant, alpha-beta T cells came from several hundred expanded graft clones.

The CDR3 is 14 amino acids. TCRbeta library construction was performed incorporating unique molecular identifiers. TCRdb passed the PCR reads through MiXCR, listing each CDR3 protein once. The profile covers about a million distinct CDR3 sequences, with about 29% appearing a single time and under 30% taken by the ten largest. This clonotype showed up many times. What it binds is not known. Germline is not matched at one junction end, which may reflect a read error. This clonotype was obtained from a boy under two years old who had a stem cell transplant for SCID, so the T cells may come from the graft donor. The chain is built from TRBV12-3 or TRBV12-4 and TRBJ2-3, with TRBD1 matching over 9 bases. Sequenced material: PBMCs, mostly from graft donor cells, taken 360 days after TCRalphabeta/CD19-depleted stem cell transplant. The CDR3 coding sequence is TGCGCCAGCAGCCGGGACAGGGTAACAGATACGCAGTATTTT. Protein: CASSRDRVTDTQYF.